The entry below gives a single TCR beta chain sequence along with its context. Produced via immunoSEQ multiplex PCR; TCRdb's table is partial and in-frame only. Of 500,000 or so clones in the sample, approximately 92% were seen once. The data are from a study of Ad26.COV2.S vaccination and SARS-CoV-2 variants. The overall study: The vaccine Ad26.COV2.S was put into the muscle once, or twice with 56 days between.

This CDR3 has 17 residues. The germline gives CDR1 WNHNN, CDR2 SYGVQD (reference sequence). V dropped 6 bases and J dropped 8; count of bases not matched to a gene: 10. Treatment indicated: 15 to 20 received Ad26.COV2.S at low or high dose, single or two shots; about 5 received placebo; per-sample allocation not given. Each sample was drawn 63 days after the first injection (of vaccine or placebo). The sample here was peripheral blood, taken in a trial of Ad26.COV2.S vaccine versus placebo. This clonotype originated in a person aged 18 to 65 who received the Ad26.COV2.S COVID-19 vaccine or a placebo. The chain couples TRBV10-1 to TRBJ2-1; 16 bases fit TRBD2. CDR3 DNA sequence: TGCGCCAGCAGGGCGGGACTAGCGGGGGGGCCTTTGTATGAGCAGTTCTTC. Translation gives CASRAGLAGGPLYEQFF.